This is a list of T cell receptor beta chains from one sample in a study of blood T cells in healthy people across ages. TCRdb fed the 5' RACE reads into MiXCR, producing one record per CDR3 protein. The table includes 700,000 to 950,000 distinct CDR3 sequences, more than 40% detected once. The sample consisted of blood. Receptor source: a woman aged 55-69 years in good health. Each CDR3 is given with its conserved first and last residue. A D gene is named only where the DNA matches it firmly. Clone size, where shown, is once, few, many, or a class for clones that have expanded.

>few|TRBD2|TRBJ2-7|16|TRBV9
CASSEGLAGARVEQYF
TGTGCCAGCAGCGAGGGGTTAGCGGGTGCCCGCGTGGAGCAGTACTTC
>.|.|TRBJ1-4|14|TRBV4-2
CASSQEAVNEKLFF
TGTGCCAGCAGCCAAGAAGCGGTTAATGAAAAACTGTTTTTT
>many|TRBD1|TRBJ2-1|14|TRBV29-1
CSVMGTEDYNEQFF
TGCAGCGTCATGGGGACAGAGGATTACAATGAGCAGTTCTTC
>.|.|TRBJ1-2|15|TRBV5-6
CASSPRGSRRYGYTF
TGTGCCAGCAGCCCCCGAGGGTCGCGTCGCTATGGCTACACCTTC
>.|.|TRBJ2-7|16|TRBV7-3
CASSSNRGPLTYEQYF
TGTGCCAGCAGTTCCAATAGGGGCCCCCTCACCTACGAGCAGTACTTC
>.|.|TRBJ2-1|13|TRBV12-3/TRBV12-4
CAIAGGSSREQFF
TGTGCCATCGCCGGCGGCTCCTCTCGTGAGCAGTTCTTC
>many|.|TRBJ2-6|16|TRBV7-2
CASSFTGTFGANVLTF
TGTGCCAGCAGTTTTACAGGGACTTTTGGGGCCAACGTCCTGACTTTC
>once|.|TRBJ2-1|12|TRBV30
CAWSVRGHEQFF
TGTGCCTGGAGTGTACGGGGGCATGAGCAGTTCTTC
>.|.|TRBJ1-1|13|TRBV7-9
CASSREADTEAFF
TGTGCCAGCAGCCGGGAGGCGGACACTGAAGCTTTCTTT
>.|.|TRBJ2-1|16|TRBV11-3
CASSSNGASIAGEQFF
TGTGCCAGCAGTTCCAATGGTGCTAGCATCGCCGGTGAGCAGTTCTTC
>many|TRBD1|TRBJ2-7|11|TRBV29-1
CSVGDRGEQYF
TGCAGCGTTGGGGACAGGGGCGAGCAGTACTTC